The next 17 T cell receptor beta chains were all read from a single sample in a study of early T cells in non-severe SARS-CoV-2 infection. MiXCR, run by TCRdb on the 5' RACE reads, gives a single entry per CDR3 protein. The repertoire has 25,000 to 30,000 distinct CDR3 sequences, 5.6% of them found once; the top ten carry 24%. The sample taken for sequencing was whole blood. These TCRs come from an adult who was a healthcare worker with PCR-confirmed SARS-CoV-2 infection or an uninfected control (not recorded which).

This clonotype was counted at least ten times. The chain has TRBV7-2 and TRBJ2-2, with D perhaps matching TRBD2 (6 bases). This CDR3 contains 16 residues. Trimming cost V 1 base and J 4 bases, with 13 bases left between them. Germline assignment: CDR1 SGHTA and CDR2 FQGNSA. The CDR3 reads CASSLGGGVVTGELFF. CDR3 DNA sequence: TGTGCCAGCAGCTTAGGTGGCGGGGTGGTCACCGGGGAGCTGTTTTTT.

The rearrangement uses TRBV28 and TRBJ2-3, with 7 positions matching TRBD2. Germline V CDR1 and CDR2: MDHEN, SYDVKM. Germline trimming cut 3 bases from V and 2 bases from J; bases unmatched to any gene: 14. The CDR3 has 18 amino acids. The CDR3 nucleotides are TGTGCCAGCAGTTTCCTCAGCGGGATCCGCACAGCCACAGATACGCAGTATTTT. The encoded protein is CASSFLSGIRTATDTQYF.

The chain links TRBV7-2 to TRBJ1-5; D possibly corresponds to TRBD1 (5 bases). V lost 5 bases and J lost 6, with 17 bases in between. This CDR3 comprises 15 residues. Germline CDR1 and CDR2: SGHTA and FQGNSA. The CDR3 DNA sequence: TGTGCCAGCAGCCCTTATGGGGGGGGAGGTCAGCCCCAGCATTTT. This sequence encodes CASSPYGGGGQPQHF.

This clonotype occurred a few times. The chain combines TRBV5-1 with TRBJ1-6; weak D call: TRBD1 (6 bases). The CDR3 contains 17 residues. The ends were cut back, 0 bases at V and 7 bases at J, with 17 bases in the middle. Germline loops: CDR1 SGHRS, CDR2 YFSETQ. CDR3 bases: TGCGCCAGCAGCTTGGCCAGGGGCGGTCTCGGGAATTCACCCCTCCACTTT. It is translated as CASSLARGGLGNSPLHF.

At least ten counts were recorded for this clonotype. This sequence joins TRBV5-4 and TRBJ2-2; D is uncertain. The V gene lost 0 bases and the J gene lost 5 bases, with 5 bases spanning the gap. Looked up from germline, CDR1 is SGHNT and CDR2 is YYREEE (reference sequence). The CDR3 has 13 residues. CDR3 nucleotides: TGTGCCAGCAGCTTGGCCGGGACCGGGGAGCTGTTTTTT. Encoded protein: CASSLAGTGELFF.

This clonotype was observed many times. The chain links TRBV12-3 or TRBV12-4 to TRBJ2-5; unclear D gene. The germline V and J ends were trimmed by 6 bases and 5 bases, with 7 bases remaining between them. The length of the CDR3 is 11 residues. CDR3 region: CASSLSETQYF. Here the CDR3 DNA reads TGTGCCAGCAGCCTTTCCGAGACCCAGTACTTC.

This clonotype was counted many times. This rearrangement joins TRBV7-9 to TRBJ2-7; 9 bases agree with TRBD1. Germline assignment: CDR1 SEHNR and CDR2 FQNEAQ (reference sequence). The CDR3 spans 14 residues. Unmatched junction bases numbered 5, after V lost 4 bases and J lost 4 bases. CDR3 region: CASSYGTGIYEQYF. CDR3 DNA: TGTGCCAGCAGCTACGGGACAGGGATATACGAGCAGTACTTC.

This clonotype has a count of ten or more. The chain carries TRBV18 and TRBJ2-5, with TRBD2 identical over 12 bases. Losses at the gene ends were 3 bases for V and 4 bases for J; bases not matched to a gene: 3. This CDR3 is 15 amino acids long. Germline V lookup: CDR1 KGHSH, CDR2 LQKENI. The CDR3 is CASSPEGLAGETQYF. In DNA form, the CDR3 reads TGTGCCAGCTCACCGGAGGGACTAGCGGGAGAGACCCAGTACTTC.

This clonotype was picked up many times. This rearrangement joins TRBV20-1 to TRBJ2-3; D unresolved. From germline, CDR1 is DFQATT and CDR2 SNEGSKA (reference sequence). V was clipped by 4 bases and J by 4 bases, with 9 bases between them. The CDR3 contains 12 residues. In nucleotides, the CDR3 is TGCAGTGCTATCCCCACCGCAGATACGCAGTATTTT. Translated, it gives CSAIPTADTQYF.

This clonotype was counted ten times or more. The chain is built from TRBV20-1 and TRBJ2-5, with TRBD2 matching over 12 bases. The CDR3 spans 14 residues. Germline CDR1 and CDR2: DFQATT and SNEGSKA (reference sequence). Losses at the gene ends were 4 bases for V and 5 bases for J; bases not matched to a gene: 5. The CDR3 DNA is TGCAGTGCTACTAGCGGGGGGGCCGTGGAGACCCAGTACTTC. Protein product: CSATSGGAVETQYF.

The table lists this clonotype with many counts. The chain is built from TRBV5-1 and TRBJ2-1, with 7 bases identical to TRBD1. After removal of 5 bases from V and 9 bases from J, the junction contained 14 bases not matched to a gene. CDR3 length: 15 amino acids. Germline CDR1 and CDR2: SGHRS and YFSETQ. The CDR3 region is CASRFAGQDTIEQFF. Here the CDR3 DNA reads TGCGCCAGCAGATTTGCCGGACAGGATACGATTGAGCAGTTCTTC. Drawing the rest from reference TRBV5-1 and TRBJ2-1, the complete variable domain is KAGVTQTPRYLIKTRGQQVTLSCSPISGHRSVSWYQQTPGQGLQFLFEYFSETQRNKGNFPGRFSGRQFSNSRSEMNVSTLELGDSALYLCASRFAGQDTIEQFFGPGTRLTVL.

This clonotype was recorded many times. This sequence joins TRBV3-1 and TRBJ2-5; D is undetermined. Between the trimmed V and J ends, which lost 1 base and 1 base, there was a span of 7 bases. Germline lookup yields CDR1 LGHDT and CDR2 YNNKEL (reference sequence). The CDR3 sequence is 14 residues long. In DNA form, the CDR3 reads TGTGCCAGCAGCCAAGCCCGCATCCAAGAGACCCAGTACTTC. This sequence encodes CASSQARIQETQYF.

The chain's CDR3 is CASSPQGGNEQYF. CDR3 bases: TGTGCCAGCAGTCCACAGGGGGGCAACGAGCAGTACTTC. The gene calls are TRBV12-3 or TRBV12-4 and TRBJ2-7, with 8 bases fitting TRBD1. The CDR3 is 13 residues long. V gave up 5 bases and J gave up 5 bases; unmatched junction bases: 5.

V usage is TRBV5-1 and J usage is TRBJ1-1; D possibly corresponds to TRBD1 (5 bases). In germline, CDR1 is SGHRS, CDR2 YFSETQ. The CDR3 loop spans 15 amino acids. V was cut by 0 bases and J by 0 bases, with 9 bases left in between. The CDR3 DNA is TGCGCCAGCAGCTTGGTTCCGGGGGTGAACACTGAAGCTTTCTTT. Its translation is CASSLVPGVNTEAFF.

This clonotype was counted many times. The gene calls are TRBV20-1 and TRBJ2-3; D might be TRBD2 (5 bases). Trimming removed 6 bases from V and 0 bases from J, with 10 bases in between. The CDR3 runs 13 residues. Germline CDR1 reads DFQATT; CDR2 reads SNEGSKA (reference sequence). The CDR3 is CSAPRGSTDTQYF. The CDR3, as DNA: TGCAGTGCCCCTCGGGGTAGCACAGATACGCAGTATTTT.

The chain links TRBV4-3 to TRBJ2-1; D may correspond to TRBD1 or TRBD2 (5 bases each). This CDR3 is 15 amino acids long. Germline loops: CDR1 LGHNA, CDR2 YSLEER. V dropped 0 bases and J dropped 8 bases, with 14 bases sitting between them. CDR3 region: CASSQDWDPDDEQFF. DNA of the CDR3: TGCGCCAGCAGCCAAGATTGGGACCCAGACGATGAGCAGTTCTTC.

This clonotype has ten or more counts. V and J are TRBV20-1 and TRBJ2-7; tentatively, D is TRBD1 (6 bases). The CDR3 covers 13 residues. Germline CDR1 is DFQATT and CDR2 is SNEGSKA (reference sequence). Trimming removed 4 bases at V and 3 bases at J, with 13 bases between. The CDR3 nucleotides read TGCAGTGCTAAGGACAGCAACAACTACGAGCAGTACTTC. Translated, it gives CSAKDSNNYEQYF.